A single sample is the source of the 19 T cell receptor beta chains below, sequenced in a study of blood T cells in healthy people across ages. A second PCR, run for about 7 to 11 cycles, used a sample-barcoded 5' primer plus a J-beta primer mix. TCRdb reanalysed the 5' RACE reads using MiXCR and keeps one entry per CDR3 protein. The sample records 650,000 to 800,000 distinct CDR3 sequences, around 45% being singletons. Sequencing was performed on blood. The receptors were gathered from a man aged 60-69 years in good health.

This clonotype was observed a few times. The rearrangement uses TRBV12-3 or TRBV12-4 and TRBJ1-6, with 7 bases identical to TRBD1. J was trimmed by 9 bases and V by 1 base; bases with no gene match: 6. This CDR3 spans 15 amino acids. The CDR3 region has the DNA TGTGCCAGCAGTTTAGAGGGGGCGAGGAGTTCACCCCTCCACTTT. This gives the protein CASSLEGARSSPLHF.

This clonotype occurred a few times. The V gene is TRBV7-3, the J gene TRBJ1-1; 9 bases are shared with TRBD1. Germline V gene lookup returns CDR1 SGHTA and CDR2 FQGTGA. The trim removed 5 bases at V and 3 bases at J, leaving 10 bases unmatched. There are 16 residues in the CDR3. The chain's CDR3 is CASSLNPGQGYTEAFF. CDR3 sequence (DNA): TGTGCCAGCAGCCTGAACCCTGGACAGGGGTACACTGAAGCTTTCTTT.

The chain combines TRBV7-2 with TRBJ2-1; D is perhaps TRBD1 (5 bases). V was shortened by 5 bases and J by 6 bases, with 23 bases between the two germline ends. This CDR3 comprises 17 residues. Germline V lookup: CDR1 SGHTA, CDR2 FQGNSA. The CDR3 spells CASSHTLVNRRFNEQFF. The CDR3 nucleotides read TGTGCCAGCAGCCATACACTCGTTAACAGGCGCTTCAATGAGCAGTTCTTC. The full variable domain, with the rest looked up from reference TRBV7-2 and TRBJ2-1, is GAGVSQSPSNKVTEKGKDVELRCDPISGHTALYWYRQSLGQGLEFLIYFQGNSAPDKSGLPSDRFSAERTGGSVSTLTIQRTQQEDSAVYLCASSHTLVNRRFNEQFFGPGTRLTVL.

The genes are TRBV7-2 and TRBJ2-1; tentatively, D is TRBD1 (5 bases). V was clipped by 7 bases and J by 1 base, with 20 bases between them. The CDR3 length is 17 residues. CDR1 and CDR2 from the germline V gene are SGHTA and FQGNSA. CDR3 nucleotides: TGTGCCAGCAACTCTAAAAGTCTGGCAGGGTCCTACAATGAGCAGTTCTTC. Translating gives CASNSKSLAGSYNEQFF. Complete variable domain (other parts from reference TRBV7-2 and TRBJ2-1): GAGVSQSPSNKVTEKGKDVELRCDPISGHTALYWYRQSLGQGLEFLIYFQGNSAPDKSGLPSDRFSAERTGGSVSTLTIQRTQQEDSAVYLCASNSKSLAGSYNEQFFGPGTRLTVL.

This clonotype has at least ten counts. A much larger clone lies one base from this, so it may be a read error. This chain connects TRBV7-9 to TRBJ2-4, with a tentative D call TRBD1 (6 bases). Germline CDR1 is SEHNR and CDR2 is FQNEAQ (reference sequence). The CDR3 runs to 13 residues. Trimming pared 5 bases from V and 7 bases from J, leaving 12 bases between. The CDR3 protein is CASSVRQGNIQYF. CDR3 DNA: TGTGCCAGCAGCGTACGGCAGGGGAACATTCAGTACTTC. Full variable domain (missing parts from reference TRBV7-9 and TRBJ2-4): DTGVSQNPRHKITKRGQNVTFRCDPISEHNRLYWYRQTLGQGPEFLTYFQNEAQLEKSRLLSDRFSAERPKGSFSTLEIQRTEQGDSAMYLCASSVRQGNIQYFGAGTRLSVL.

Many counts were recorded for this clonotype. The chain links TRBV20-1 to TRBJ1-2; 7 bases line up with TRBD1. The junction had 6 bases not matched to a gene; V was cut back by 0 bases and J by 5 bases. The CDR3 totals 14 residues. Germline V gene sequence: CDR1 DFQATT, CDR2 SNEGSKA (reference sequence). The CDR3 is CSARESGTAYGYTF. For the CDR3, the DNA is TGCAGTGCTAGAGAGTCGGGGACAGCGTATGGCTACACCTTC.

In its sample, this clonotype was seen a few times. Its ends do not fully match the called genes, so a read error is possible. V and J are TRBV5-1 and TRBJ2-1, with 8 bases lining up with TRBD1. This CDR3 has 15 residues. CDR1 and CDR2 (germline): SGHRS, YFSETQ. CDR3: CASSPGQGTYNEQFF. The CDR3 bases are TGTGCCAGCAGCCCTGGACAGGGAACCTACAATGAGCAGTTCTTC.

The chain recombines TRBV29-1 with TRBJ2-1; D gene unclear. Trimming stripped 6 bases from V and 4 bases from J, with 10 bases between. CDR1 and CDR2 (germline): SQVTM, ANQGSEA. The CDR3 consists of 12 residues. The CDR3 DNA reads TGCAGCGTAAGGGCCGCTTACAATGAGCAGTTCTTC. As protein: CSVRAAYNEQFF.

This chain joins TRBV20-1 and TRBJ2-5, with 9 bases lining up with TRBD2. The V segment lost 3 bases and the J segment 5 bases; nucleotides outside the gene matches: 10. There are 15 residues in the CDR3. From germline, CDR1 is DFQATT and CDR2 SNEGSKA (reference sequence). CDR3 loop: CSARDPGAGGETQYF. In DNA form, the CDR3 reads TGCAGTGCTAGGGATCCTGGGGCGGGGGGGGAGACCCAGTACTTC.

This clonotype has only a few counts. This chain links TRBV6-6 with TRBJ2-3; D could derive from TRBD1 or TRBD2 (5 bases each). Trimming stripped 9 bases from V and 4 bases from J, with 17 bases between. This CDR3 has 14 amino acids. Per the germline V gene, CDR1 is MNHNY and CDR2 is SVGAGI (reference sequence). The CDR3: CASTPPGRADTQYF. CDR3 nucleotides: TGTGCCAGTACCCCACCGGGGCGGGCAGATACGCAGTATTTT.

This clonotype has only one observation. The chain recombines TRBV20-1 with TRBJ2-3; D remains ambiguous. CDR3 size: 14 residues. The germline V and J ends were trimmed by 0 bases and 4 bases, with 11 bases remaining between them. In germline, CDR1 is DFQATT, CDR2 SNEGSKA (reference sequence). The CDR3 reads CSARDTIRADTQYF. In nucleotides, the CDR3 is TGCAGTGCTAGAGATACCATTAGAGCAGATACGCAGTATTTT.

The rearrangement uses TRBV29-1 and TRBJ2-5; tentative D call: TRBD2 (7 bases). The CDR3 contains 12 residues. The ends were cut back, 6 bases at V and 5 bases at J, with 13 bases in the middle. Looked up from germline, CDR1 is SQVTM and CDR2 is ANQGSEA. CDR3 nucleotides: TGCAGCGTCATGCGGGGGCCGGAGACCCAGTACTTC. Translation gives CSVMRGPETQYF.

The gene calls are TRBV9 and TRBJ2-1; the D gene is possibly TRBD2 (5 bases). Germline-derived CDR1 and CDR2 are SGDLS and YYNGEE. This CDR3 comprises 14 residues. V was pared by 3 bases and J by 6 bases, with 13 bases between. DNA for the CDR3: TGTGCCAGCAGCGAAGAGAACCTAGCCAATGAGCAGTTCTTC. It yields the protein CASSEENLANEQFF.

This clonotype was seen more than once but under ten times. V gene TRBV9 combines with J gene TRBJ2-7, with 10 bases lining up with TRBD1. The V segment lost 4 bases and the J segment 6 bases; nucleotides outside the gene matches: 7. Germline assignment: CDR1 SGDLS and CDR2 YYNGEE. This CDR3 is 14 amino acids long. The CDR3 DNA is TGTGCCAGCAGCACCTCCGGGACAGGGGCCGAGCAGTACTTC. Encoded protein: CASSTSGTGAEQYF.

This clonotype was detected only once. The chain links TRBV2 to TRBJ2-3, with D possibly TRBD1 on 7 matching bases. Trimming removed 6 bases from V and 0 bases from J, with 13 bases in between. Germline V gives CDR1 SNHLY, CDR2 FYNNEI. The CDR3 contains 15 residues. For the CDR3, the DNA is TGTGCCAGCAGGGATCAGGGGGGTAGCACAGATACGCAGTATTTT. Protein: CASRDQGGSTDTQYF.

This chain connects TRBV21-1 to TRBJ2-3. TRBV21-1 is a recognized pseudogene. This CDR3 contains 10 residues. This CDR3 is CAARVLTQYF. The DNA of the CDR3 is TGTGCCGCAAGGGTGCTTACGCAGTATTTT.

As regards this clonotype: The junction does not match germline at one end; this may be a read error. This chain uses TRBV27 with TRBJ1-6; D is unclear. The CDR3 covers 14 residues. The germline V gene encodes CDR1 MNHEY and CDR2 SMNVEV (reference sequence). CDR3 amino acids: CASSLSIGPTGTFF. The CDR3 DNA is TGTGCCAGCAGTTTATCGATAGGACCAACGGGAACTTTCTTT.

The CDR3 DNA is TGTGCCAGCAGACAAAGGGCTAGCGGCTACAATGAGCAGTTCTTC. Encoded protein: CASRQRASGYNEQFF. The rearrangement joins TRBV12-3 or TRBV12-4 to TRBJ2-1; 7 nucleotides match TRBD2. This CDR3 is built from 15 residues. Losses at the gene ends were 6 bases for V and 3 bases for J; bases not matched to a gene: 8.

This clonotype showed up many times. The chain combines TRBV7-2 with TRBJ2-7, with TRBD2 matching over 8 bases. The CDR3 contains 16 residues. Germline loops: CDR1 SGHTA, CDR2 FQGNSA. V gave up 1 base and J gave up 0 bases; unmatched junction bases: 5. CDR3 amino acids: CASSLGAGADSYEQYF. The CDR3 coding sequence is TGTGCCAGCAGCTTAGGAGCGGGGGCCGACTCCTACGAGCAGTACTTC.